Listed below are T cell receptor beta chains from one sample, sequenced in a study of response to subunit inactivated influenza vaccine. TCRdb reanalysed the RT-PCR reads using MiXCR and keeps one entry per CDR3 protein. The repertoire includes roughly 650,000 distinct CDR3 sequences, approximately 15% of them detected once, and roughly 11% sits in the top ten. Sequences were derived from PBMCs from blood, sampled roughly 12 days after vaccination. The receptors here all came from a man over 45 who received an inactivated influenza vaccine. Both conserved end residues are part of each CDR3. Each record gives: V gene, J gene, CDR3 protein.

V gene: TRBV28; J gene: TRBJ2-1; CDR3 protein: CASADSFNEQFF
V gene: TRBV16; J gene: TRBJ2-5; CDR3 protein: CASSQSRGRETQYF
V gene: TRBV14; J gene: TRBJ1-5; CDR3 protein: CASSQYTGQPQHF
V gene: TRBV5-4; J gene: TRBJ2-3; CDR3 protein: CASSLESGRWGDTQYF
V gene: TRBV10-3; J gene: TRBJ2-1; CDR3 protein: CAIRGPSVEQFF
V gene: TRBV7-9; J gene: TRBJ1-2; CDR3 protein: CASSLPTGQRFGGYTF
V gene: TRBV28; J gene: TRBJ2-3; CDR3 protein: CAAPPGLGLDTQYF
V gene: TRBV6-1; J gene: TRBJ2-2; CDR3 protein: CASTGYVNTGELFF
V gene: TRBV18; J gene: TRBJ2-7; CDR3 protein: CASSPGAGRRLAGFDEQYF
V gene: TRBV12-3/TRBV12-4; J gene: TRBJ2-1; CDR3 protein: CASSPRVYNEQFF
V gene: TRBV20-1; J gene: TRBJ2-7; CDR3 protein: CSARRRAAYEQYF
V gene: TRBV5-1; J gene: TRBJ2-1; CDR3 protein: CASSLVQREIPGAYEQFF
V gene: TRBV13; J gene: TRBJ2-1; CDR3 protein: CASSPSSGRSDEQFF
V gene: TRBV28; J gene: TRBJ2-4; CDR3 protein: CASSLGTSGPYF
V gene: TRBV6-2/TRBV6-3; J gene: TRBJ2-7; CDR3 protein: CASSYSDRPSEQYF
V gene: TRBV6-1; J gene: TRBJ1-2; CDR3 protein: CASSPSFRATDGYTF
V gene: TRBV11-2; J gene: TRBJ2-7; CDR3 protein: CASSPRDRSGSEQYF
V gene: TRBV24-1; J gene: TRBJ2-3; CDR3 protein: CATSDPLAGVADTQYF
V gene: TRBV2; J gene: TRBJ2-7; CDR3 protein: CASDLTREQYF
V gene: TRBV4-3; J gene: TRBJ2-2; CDR3 protein: CASSQDPPGGTGELFF